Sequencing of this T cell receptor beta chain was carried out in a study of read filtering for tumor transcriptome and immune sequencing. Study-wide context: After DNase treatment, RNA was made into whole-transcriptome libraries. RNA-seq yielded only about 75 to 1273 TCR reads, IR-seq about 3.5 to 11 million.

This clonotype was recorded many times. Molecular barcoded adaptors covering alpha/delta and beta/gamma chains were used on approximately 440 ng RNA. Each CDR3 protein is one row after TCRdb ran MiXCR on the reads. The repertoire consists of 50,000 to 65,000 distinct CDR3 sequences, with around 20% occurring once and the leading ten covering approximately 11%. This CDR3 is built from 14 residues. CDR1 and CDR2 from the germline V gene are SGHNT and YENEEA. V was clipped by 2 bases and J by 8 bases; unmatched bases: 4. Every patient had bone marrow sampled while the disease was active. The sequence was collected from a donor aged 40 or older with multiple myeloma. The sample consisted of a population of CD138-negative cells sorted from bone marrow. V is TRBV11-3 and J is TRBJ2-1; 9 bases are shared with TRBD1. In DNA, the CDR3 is TGTGCCAGCAGCTTAAGGGACAGGGATGATGAGCAGTTCTTC. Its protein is CASSLRDRDDEQFF.